This T cell receptor beta chain was sequenced during a study of cytomegalovirus exposure and HLA in healthy donors. Study results and caveats: For most TCR sequences rarity was the rule, although some public TCRs occurred in many donors.

In regard to this clone: As yet, its antigen is unknown.

Primers for the PCR totalled 60 Vbeta and 13 Jbeta. Libraries were prepared by immunoSEQ multiplex PCR; TCRdb keeps only in-frame clonotypes and omits some of them. The ten most abundant clones cover roughly 2.6% of a sample with roughly 76,000 clones. In germline, CDR1 is MGHRA, CDR2 YSYEKL. V gave up 1 base and J gave up 0 bases, with 9 bases separating them. This CDR3 is 15 amino acids long. The source is a female donor in good health and CMV-seropositive. Sequencing input: PBMCs. V gene TRBV4-1 combines with J gene TRBJ2-5; no firm D call. Here the CDR3 reads CASSQGYGYQETQYF. DNA for the CDR3: TGCGCCAGCAGCCAAGGGTACGGGTACCAAGAGACCCAGTACTTC.